One sample yielded the 22 T cell receptor beta chains listed below, sequenced in a study of cytomegalovirus exposure and HLA in healthy donors. A multiplex PCR was run with 60 Vbeta primers and 13 Jbeta primers. TCRdb's table, derived via immunoSEQ multiplex PCR, lists solely in-frame clones and lacks some. This repertoire shows 140,000 or so clones, roughly 85% found once; its top ten account for less than 2%. What was sequenced was PBMCs. Every receptor here comes from a woman in her 30s in good health and CMV-seronegative.

This chain links TRBV5-6 with TRBJ1-5, with 7 bases that match TRBD1. Germline V lookup: CDR1 SGHDT, CDR2 YYEEEE. After removal of 6 bases from V and 5 bases from J, the junction contained 8 bases not matched to a gene. The CDR3 covers 14 residues. The CDR3 loop reads CASTWGQGDQPQHF. The CDR3, as DNA: TGTGCCAGCACCTGGGGGCAGGGGGATCAGCCCCAGCATTTT.

The chain recombines TRBV18 with TRBJ1-2, with D tentatively TRBD1 (6 bases). This CDR3 contains 16 residues. Between the trimmed V and J ends, which lost 4 bases and 8 bases, there was a span of 23 bases. Germline loops: CDR1 KGHSH, CDR2 LQKENI. This CDR3 is CASSLRDNQRWGGYTF. Here the CDR3 DNA reads TGTGCCAGCTCACTCAGGGACAACCAGAGGTGGGGAGGCTACACCTTC.

The genes are TRBV19 and TRBJ2-1, with a possible D match to TRBD2 (7 bases). The CDR3 has 16 amino acids. The V and J ends lost 5 bases and 0 bases respectively, with 14 bases between them. The V gene's germline CDR1 is LNHDA and CDR2 SQIVND (reference sequence). Written as DNA, the CDR3 is TGTGCCAGTAGTCCAAGGGGGGGAAGCTCCTACAATGAGCAGTTCTTC. It encodes CASSPRGGSSYNEQFF.

V usage is TRBV7-2 and J usage is TRBJ1-1; D unclear. The germline gives CDR1 SGHTA, CDR2 FQGNSA. CDR3 length: 14 residues. With 2 bases removed from V and 5 bases from J, the gap between germline ends came to 12 bases. The DNA of the CDR3 is TGTGCCAGCAGCTTATTTGAGGGAGGGACTGAAGCTTTCTTT. Translated: CASSLFEGGTEAFF.

The J gene is TRBJ1-6, the V gene TRBV4-3; 7 bases match TRBD1. CDR1 and CDR2 from the germline V gene are LGHNA and YSLEER. The CDR3 extends over 16 amino acids. Trimming removed 1 base from V and 7 bases from J; junction bases left unmatched: 7. CDR3 sequence: CASSQVVPTGNSPLHF. CDR3 bases: TGCGCCAGCAGCCAAGTGGTTCCGACAGGGAATTCACCCCTCCACTTT.

The V and J genes are TRBV11-1 and TRBJ2-5; TRBD2 matches 8 bases. Germline CDR1 is SGHAT and CDR2 is FQDESV (reference sequence). With V trimmed by 5 bases and J by 3 bases, 5 bases remained unmatched. This CDR3 region has 14 residues. The CDR3 nucleotides are TGTGCCAGCAGCAGATGGACTAGCAAAGAGACCCAGTACTTC. This gives the protein CASSRWTSKETQYF.

V usage is TRBV7-3 and J usage is TRBJ1-1; no firm D call. Germline V gene lookup returns CDR1 SGHTA and CDR2 FQGTGA. V lost 5 bases and J 2 bases, leaving 9 bases between the germline ends. The CDR3 has 13 residues. CDR3 bases: TGTGCCAGCAGCGCCAACAGTAACACTGAAGCTTTCTTT. Its translation: CASSANSNTEAFF.

This chain links TRBV30 with TRBJ1-4; TRBD1 is a possible D gene (5 bases). The germline gives CDR1 GTSNPN, CDR2 SVGIG (reference sequence). The CDR3 covers 16 residues. Trimming took off 2 bases at V and 0 bases at J, with 13 bases between the two ends. CDR3 residues: CAWSRGGAATNEKLFF. DNA of the CDR3: TGTGCCTGGAGTAGGGGTGGGGCAGCAACTAATGAAAAACTGTTTTTT.

The chain has TRBV5-1 and TRBJ2-7, with D uncertain. With 4 bases removed from V and 2 bases from J, the gap between germline ends came to 10 bases. CDR1 and CDR2 from the germline V gene are SGHRS and YFSETQ. The CDR3 loop spans 13 amino acids. This chain's CDR3 is CASSPQSPYEQYF. The CDR3 DNA reads TGCGCCAGCAGCCCCCAGTCCCCCTACGAGCAGTACTTC.

The genes are TRBV29-1 and TRBJ2-5; TRBD1 aligns across 7 bases. The CDR3 runs to 13 residues. V lost 6 bases and J lost 3; bases outside the gene matches: 7. Germline CDR1 is SQVTM and CDR2 is ANQGSEA. For the CDR3, the DNA is TGCAGCGTAGTGGGGACAGTGGAAGAGACCCAGTACTTC. Residues: CSVVGTVEETQYF.

The V and J genes are TRBV7-2 and TRBJ2-3, with 15 nucleotides matching TRBD2. The V gene's germline CDR1 is SGHTA and CDR2 FQGNSA. Losses at the gene ends were 4 bases for V and 4 bases for J; bases not matched to a gene: 0. The CDR3 is 15 amino acids. CDR3 residues: CASSWTSGGADTQYF. For the CDR3, the DNA is TGTGCCAGCAGCTGGACTAGCGGGGGGGCAGATACGCAGTATTTT.

The DNA for the CDR3 is TGTGCCAGCAGCCCGGGAGGGGGAGCCAAAAACATTCAGTACTTC. It codes for CASSPGGGAKNIQYF. This chain connects TRBV7-2 to TRBJ2-4; 8 bases are shared with TRBD2. CDR3 length: 15 residues. CDR1 and CDR2 from the germline V gene are SGHTA and FQGNSA. V was clipped by 5 bases and J by 0 bases; unmatched bases: 3.

The V call is TRBV5-4, the J call TRBJ2-2; TRBD1 aligns across 11 bases. In germline, CDR1 is SGHNT, CDR2 YYREEE (reference sequence). The CDR3 runs to 15 residues. With 6 bases clipped from V and 2 bases from J, the junction kept 3 bases outside the gene matches. The CDR3 nucleotides are TGTGCCAGCACCGGGACAGGGGGTAACACCGGGGAGCTGTTTTTT. It translates to CASTGTGGNTGELFF.

The chain carries TRBV5-6 and TRBJ1-1; 8 nucleotides align to TRBD1. CDR3 size: 14 residues. Germline trimming cut 0 bases from V and 6 bases from J; bases unmatched to any gene: 4. CDR1 and CDR2 (germline): SGHDT, YYEEEE. CDR3 region: CASSLGDRRPEAFF. The CDR3 bases are TGTGCCAGCAGCTTGGGGGACAGGAGACCTGAAGCTTTCTTT.

This chain connects TRBV19 to TRBJ1-4; maybe TRBD1 (5 bases). The V end was cut by 6 bases, the J end by 1 base, with 12 bases between. The CDR3 sequence is 15 residues long. CDR1 and CDR2 from the germline V gene are LNHDA and SQIVND (reference sequence). The chain's CDR3 is CASRRFTGTNEKLFF. DNA for the CDR3: TGTGCCAGTAGACGATTTACAGGAACTAATGAAAAACTGTTTTTT.

V is TRBV29-1 and J is TRBJ2-7, with 7 bases fitting TRBD1. This CDR3 comprises 16 residues. V dropped 1 base and J dropped 3; count of bases not matched to a gene: 12. The germline gives CDR1 SQVTM, CDR2 ANQGSEA. The CDR3 coding sequence is TGCAGCGTTGAAGGTCCGAGAGACAGGGCCGTCTACGAGCAGTACTTC. Encoded protein: CSVEGPRDRAVYEQYF.

This rearrangement joins TRBV5-1 to TRBJ1-5; possibly TRBD1 for D (6 bases). The V gene lost 4 bases and the J gene lost 3 bases, with 11 bases spanning the gap. Germline V gene data show CDR1 as SGHRS and CDR2 as YFSETQ. This CDR3 is 14 amino acids long. CDR3 in DNA: TGCGCCAGCAGCCGGGACAATCCCAATCAGCCCCAGCATTTT. Encoded protein: CASSRDNPNQPQHF. The whole variable domain, filled in from reference TRBV5-1 and TRBJ1-5, reads KAGVTQTPRYLIKTRGQQVTLSCSPISGHRSVSWYQQTPGQGLQFLFEYFSETQRNKGNFPGRFSGRQFSNSRSEMNVSTLELGDSALYLCASSRDNPNQPQHFGDGTRLSIL.

This chain links TRBV6-5 with TRBJ2-1, with 9 nucleotides matching TRBD1. V dropped 5 bases and J dropped 4; count of bases not matched to a gene: 3. The CDR3 has 14 amino acids. Germline CDR1 and CDR2: MNHEY and SVGAGI. The CDR3 loop reads CASSRDRVYNEQFF. The CDR3 DNA is TGTGCCAGCAGTCGGGACAGGGTTTACAATGAGCAGTTCTTC.

CDR3 amino acids: CASSFLMGAWRGGELFF. The CDR3 DNA follows: TGTGCCAGCAGCTTTCTCATGGGGGCTTGGAGAGGCGGGGAGCTGTTTTTT. The genes are TRBV7-2 and TRBJ2-2; TRBD1 is a possible D gene (6 bases). Germline V lookup: CDR1 SGHTA, CDR2 FQGNSA. CDR3 length equals 17 residues. The V gene lost 3 bases and the J gene lost 7 bases, with 21 bases spanning the gap.

The CDR3 DNA follows: TGTGCCAGCAGCCCGGGTCTGCATGACACTGAAGCTTTCTTT. Translated, it gives CASSPGLHDTEAFF. The chain recombines TRBV5-4 with TRBJ1-1; D unresolved. Trimming took off 4 bases at V and 3 bases at J, with 13 bases between the two ends. This CDR3 has 14 residues. Germline V gene data show CDR1 as SGHNT and CDR2 as YYREEE (reference sequence).

In nucleotides, the CDR3 is TGCGCCAGCAGCTGGACAGGTTACCGCGACATTCAGTACTTC. This translates into CASSWTGYRDIQYF. The chain is built from TRBV5-1 and TRBJ2-4; 7 bases line up with TRBD1. This CDR3 has 14 amino acids. Germline V lookup: CDR1 SGHRS, CDR2 YFSETQ. The V segment lost 3 bases and the J segment 8 bases; nucleotides outside the gene matches: 8.

The chain couples TRBV6-5 to TRBJ2-7; D is possibly TRBD1 (7 bases). V lost 5 bases and J lost 6, with 20 bases in between. The CDR3 is 15 residues long. Germline CDR1 and CDR2: MNHEY and SVGAGI. As DNA, the CDR3 is TGTGCCAGCAGTCCAGGGGGGACGGGCCTTCGCGAGCAGTACTTC. Translation: CASSPGGTGLREQYF.